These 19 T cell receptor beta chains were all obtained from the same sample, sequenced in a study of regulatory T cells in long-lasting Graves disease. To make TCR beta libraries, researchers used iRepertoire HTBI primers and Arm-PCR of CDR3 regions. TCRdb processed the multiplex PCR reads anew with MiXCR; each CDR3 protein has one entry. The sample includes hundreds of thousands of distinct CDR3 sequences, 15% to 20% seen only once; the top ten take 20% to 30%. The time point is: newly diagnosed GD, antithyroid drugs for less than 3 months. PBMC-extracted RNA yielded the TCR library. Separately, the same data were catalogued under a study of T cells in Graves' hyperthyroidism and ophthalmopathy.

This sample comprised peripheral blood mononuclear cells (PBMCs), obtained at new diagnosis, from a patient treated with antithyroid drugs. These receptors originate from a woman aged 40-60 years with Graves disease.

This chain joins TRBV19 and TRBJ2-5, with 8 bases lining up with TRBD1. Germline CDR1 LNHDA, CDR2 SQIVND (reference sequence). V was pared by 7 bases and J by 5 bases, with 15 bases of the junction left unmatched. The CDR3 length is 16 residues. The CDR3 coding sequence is TGTGCCAGTACGGAAACAGGGGGTTCACTTACCGAGACCCAGTACTTC. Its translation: CASTETGGSLTETQYF.

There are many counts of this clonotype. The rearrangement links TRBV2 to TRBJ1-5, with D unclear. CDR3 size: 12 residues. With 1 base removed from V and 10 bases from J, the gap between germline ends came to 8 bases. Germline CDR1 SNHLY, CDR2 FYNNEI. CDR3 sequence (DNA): TGTGCCAGCAGTGAAGGGGTCTCTCCCCAGCATTTT. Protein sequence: CASSEGVSPQHF.

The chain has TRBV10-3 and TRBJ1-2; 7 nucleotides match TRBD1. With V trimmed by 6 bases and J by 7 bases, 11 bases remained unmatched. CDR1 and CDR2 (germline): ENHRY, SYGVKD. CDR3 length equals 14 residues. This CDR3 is CAISPSTGRGGYTF. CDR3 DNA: TGTGCCATCAGCCCTTCGACAGGGAGAGGTGGCTACACCTTC.

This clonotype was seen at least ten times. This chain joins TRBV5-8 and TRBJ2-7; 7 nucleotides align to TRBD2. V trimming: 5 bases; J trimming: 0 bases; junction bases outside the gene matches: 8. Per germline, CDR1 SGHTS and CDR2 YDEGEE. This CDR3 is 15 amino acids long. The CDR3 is CASRNPGLSSYEQYF. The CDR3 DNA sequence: TGTGCCAGCAGAAATCCGGGACTAAGCTCCTACGAGCAGTACTTC.

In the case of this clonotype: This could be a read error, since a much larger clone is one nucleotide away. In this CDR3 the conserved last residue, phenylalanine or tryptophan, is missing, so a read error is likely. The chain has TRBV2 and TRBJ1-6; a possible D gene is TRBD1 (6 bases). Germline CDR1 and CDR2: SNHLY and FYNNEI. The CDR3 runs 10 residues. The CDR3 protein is CASRGSPLHS. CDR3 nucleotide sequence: TGTGCTAGCAGGGGTTCACCCCTCCACTCT.

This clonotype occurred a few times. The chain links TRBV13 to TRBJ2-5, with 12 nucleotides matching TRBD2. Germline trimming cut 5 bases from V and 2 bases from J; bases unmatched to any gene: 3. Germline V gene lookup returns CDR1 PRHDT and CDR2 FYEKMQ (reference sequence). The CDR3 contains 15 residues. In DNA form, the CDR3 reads TGTGCCAGCAGCCTAGCGGGGGGGGGACAAGAGACCCAGTACTTC. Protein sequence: CASSLAGGGQETQYF.

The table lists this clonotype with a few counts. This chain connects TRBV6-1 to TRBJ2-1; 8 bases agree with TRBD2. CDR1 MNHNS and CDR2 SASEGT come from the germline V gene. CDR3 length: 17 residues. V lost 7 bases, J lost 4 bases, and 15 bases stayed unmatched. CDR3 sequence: CASTQAASGGAYNEQFF. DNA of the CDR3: TGTGCCAGCACTCAAGCCGCCAGCGGGGGAGCTTACAATGAGCAGTTCTTC.

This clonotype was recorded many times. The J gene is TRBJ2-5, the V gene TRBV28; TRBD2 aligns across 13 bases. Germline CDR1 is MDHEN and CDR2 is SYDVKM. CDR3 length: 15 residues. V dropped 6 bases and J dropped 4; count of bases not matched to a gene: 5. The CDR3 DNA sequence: TGTGCCAGCAGGGGGGGACTAGCGGGGACAGAGACCCAGTACTTC. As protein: CASRGGLAGTETQYF.

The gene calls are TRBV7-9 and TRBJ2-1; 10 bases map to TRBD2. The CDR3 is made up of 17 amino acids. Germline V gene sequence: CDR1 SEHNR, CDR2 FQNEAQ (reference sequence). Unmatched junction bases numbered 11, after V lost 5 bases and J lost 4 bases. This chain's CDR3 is CASSAALAGAWYNEQFF. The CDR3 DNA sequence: TGTGCCAGCAGCGCCGCCCTAGCGGGGGCATGGTACAATGAGCAGTTCTTC.

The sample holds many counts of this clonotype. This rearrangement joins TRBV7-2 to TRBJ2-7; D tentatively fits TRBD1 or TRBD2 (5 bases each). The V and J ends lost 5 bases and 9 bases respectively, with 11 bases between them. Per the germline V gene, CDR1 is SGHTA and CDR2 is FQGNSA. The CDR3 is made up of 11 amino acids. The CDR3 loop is CASSPRAGQYF. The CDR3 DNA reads TGTGCCAGCAGCCCCAGGGCGGGGCAGTACTTC.

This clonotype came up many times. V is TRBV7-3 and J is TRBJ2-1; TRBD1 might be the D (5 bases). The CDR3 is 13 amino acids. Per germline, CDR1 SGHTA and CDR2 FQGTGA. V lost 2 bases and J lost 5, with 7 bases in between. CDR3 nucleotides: TGTGCCAGCAGCTTAGGGGCCCACAATGAGCAGTTCTTC. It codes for CASSLGAHNEQFF.

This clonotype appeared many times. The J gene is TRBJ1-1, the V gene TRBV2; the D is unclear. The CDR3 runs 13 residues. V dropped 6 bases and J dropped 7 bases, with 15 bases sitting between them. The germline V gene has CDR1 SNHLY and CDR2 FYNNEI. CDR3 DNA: TGTGCCAGCAGACAACCGACAATCCTTGAAGCTTTCTTT. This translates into CASRQPTILEAFF.

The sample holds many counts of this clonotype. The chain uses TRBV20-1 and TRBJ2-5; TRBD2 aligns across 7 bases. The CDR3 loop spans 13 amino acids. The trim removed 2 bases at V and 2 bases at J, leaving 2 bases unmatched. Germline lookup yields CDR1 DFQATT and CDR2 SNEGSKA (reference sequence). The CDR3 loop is CSARPGGQETQYF. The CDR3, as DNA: TGCAGTGCTAGACCGGGGGGACAAGAGACCCAGTACTTC.

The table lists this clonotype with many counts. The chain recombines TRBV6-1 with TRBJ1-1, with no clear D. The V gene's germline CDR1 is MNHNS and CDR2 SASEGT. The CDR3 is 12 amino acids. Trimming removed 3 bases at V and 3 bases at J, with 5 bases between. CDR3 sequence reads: CASSDLDTEAFF. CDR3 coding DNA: TGTGCCAGCAGTGACCTTGACACTGAAGCTTTCTTT.

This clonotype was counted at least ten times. CDR3 bases: TGTGCCAGCAGCTTAGGCTGGGAGCAGTTCTTC. It encodes CASSLGWEQFF. The chain employs TRBV7-3 and TRBJ2-1, with no clear D. Germline loops: CDR1 SGHTA, CDR2 FQGTGA. The CDR3 has 11 residues. V dropped 2 bases and J dropped 10 bases, with 6 bases sitting between them.

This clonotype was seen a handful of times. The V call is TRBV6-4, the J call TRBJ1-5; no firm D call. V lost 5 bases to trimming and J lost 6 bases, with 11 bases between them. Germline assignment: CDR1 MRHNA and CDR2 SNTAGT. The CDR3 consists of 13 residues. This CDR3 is CASSYGPGQPQHF. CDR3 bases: TGTGCCAGCAGTTATGGGCCTGGTCAGCCCCAGCATTTT.

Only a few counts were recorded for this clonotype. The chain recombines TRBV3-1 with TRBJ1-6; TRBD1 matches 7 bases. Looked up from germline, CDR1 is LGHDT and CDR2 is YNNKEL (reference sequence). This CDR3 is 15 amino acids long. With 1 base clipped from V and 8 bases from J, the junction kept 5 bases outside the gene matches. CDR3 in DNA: TGTGCCAGCAGCCAAGTGGCAGGGGGTTATTCACCCCTCCACTTT. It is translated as CASSQVAGGYSPLHF.

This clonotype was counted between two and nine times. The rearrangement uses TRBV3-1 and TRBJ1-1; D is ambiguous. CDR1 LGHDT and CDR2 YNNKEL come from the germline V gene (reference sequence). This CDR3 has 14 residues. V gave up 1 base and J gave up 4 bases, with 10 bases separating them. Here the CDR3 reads CASSQVSQTTEAFF. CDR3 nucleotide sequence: TGTGCCAGCAGCCAAGTGTCCCAGACCACTGAAGCTTTCTTT.

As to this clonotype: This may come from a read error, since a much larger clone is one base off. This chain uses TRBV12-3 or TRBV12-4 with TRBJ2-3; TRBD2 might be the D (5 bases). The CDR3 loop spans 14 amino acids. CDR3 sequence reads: CASSFGGGGDMQYF. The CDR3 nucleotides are TGTGCCAGCAGTTTCGGTGGAGGAGGAGATATGCAGTATTTT.